The 14 T cell receptor beta chains below were found in one sample sequenced in a study of patients and donors after allogeneic stem cell transplantation. TCRdb re-called the RT-PCR reads through MiXCR, storing one row per CDR3 protein. The sample includes more than 75,000 distinct CDR3 sequences, approximately 5.2% of them seen just once. Sequences were obtained from blood, either unsorted or a sorted T cell fraction (not recorded which). These receptor sequences come from a human donor who was either an allogeneic HSCT recipient or a stem cell or donor lymphocyte infusion donor (not recorded which). It is not recorded whose cells these are; they may come from a transplant donor.

The chain links TRBV20-1 to TRBJ1-2; no firm D call. CDR3 length: 13 amino acids. CDR1 and CDR2 (germline): DFQATT, SNEGSKA (reference sequence). The V end lost 5 bases, the J end lost 2 bases, and 12 bases lay between the germline ends. CDR3 residues: CSAPPTVNYGYTF. DNA of the CDR3: TGCAGTGCTCCCCCGACGGTAAACTATGGCTACACCTTC.

In this sample, this clonotype turned up many times. The V gene is TRBV20-1, the J gene TRBJ1-2, with 7 bases aligning to TRBD1. CDR1 DFQATT and CDR2 SNEGSKA come from the germline V gene (reference sequence). The CDR3 spans 13 residues. The CDR3 DNA reads TGCAGGCCAGACGGACAGGCAAACTATGGCTACACCTTC. This translates into CRPDGQANYGYTF.

This clonotype was seen repeatedly, ten times or more. CDR3 in amino acids: CASSNYRGTEAFF. As DNA, the CDR3 is TGTGCCAGCTCAAATTACAGGGGGACGGAAGCTTTCTTT. The V call is TRBV18, the J call TRBJ1-1, with 8 bases lining up with TRBD1. The germline V gene has CDR1 KGHSH and CDR2 LQKENI. The CDR3 extends over 13 amino acids. Trimming at V came to 5 bases and at J to 8 bases, leaving 7 bases not matched to a gene.

There are many counts of this clonotype. This sequence joins TRBV6-1 and TRBJ1-5; 7 nucleotides agree with TRBD1. Germline V gives CDR1 MNHNS, CDR2 SASEGT. CDR3 length: 14 residues. V lost 8 bases, J lost 2 bases, and 6 bases stayed unmatched. CDR3 coding DNA: TGTGCCAGCGACAGGGTGAACGGCAATCAGCCCCAGCATTTT. Translating it yields CASDRVNGNQPQHF.

This clonotype was observed at least ten times. This chain joins TRBV29-1 and TRBJ2-7; tentatively, D is TRBD1 (5 bases). The ends were cut back, 4 bases at V and 6 bases at J, with 16 bases in the middle. The germline CDR1 and CDR2 sequences are SQVTM and ANQGSEA. This CDR3 contains 13 residues. The CDR3 bases are TGCAGCGTTGGTAGGGGCCCTTCTACCGAGCAGTACTTC. Its protein is CSVGRGPSTEQYF.

By share, this clonotype counts as medium-sized (0.01 to 0.1%). This chain joins TRBV7-2 and TRBJ1-2; D ambiguous. V was shortened by 5 bases and J by 4 bases, with 11 bases between the two germline ends. CDR1 and CDR2 from the germline V gene are SGHTA and FQGNSA. This CDR3 contains 13 residues. CDR3 in amino acids: CASSLQFTYGYTF. CDR3 nucleotides: TGTGCCAGCAGCCTGCAATTCACCTATGGCTACACCTTC.

This clonotype was seen ten or more times. This chain joins TRBV24-1 and TRBJ2-3, with D tentatively TRBD1 (5 bases). Deletions cut 5 bases from V and 1 base from J, with 6 bases between. The CDR3 contains 13 residues. Germline V CDR1 and CDR2: KGHDR, SFDVKD. The DNA for the CDR3 is TGTGCCACCAGTGTACAGGGCACAGATACGCAGTATTTT. Amino acid sequence: CATSVQGTDTQYF.

This clonotype was detected ten times or more. This rearrangement joins TRBV7-9 to TRBJ2-1, with D unclear. The V end was cut by 4 bases, the J end by 10 bases, with 20 bases between. The CDR3 runs 15 residues. The germline CDR1 and CDR2 sequences are SEHNR and FQNEAQ (reference sequence). CDR3 bases: TGTGCCAGCAGCTCCTTCGTCGGGCCAAGCCCGGAGCAGTTCTTC. This gives the protein CASSSFVGPSPEQFF.

This clonotype was observed a few times. The chain is built from TRBV9 and TRBJ2-1; 12 bases match TRBD2. CDR3 length: 15 amino acids. Unmatched junction bases numbered 6, after V lost 3 bases and J lost 8 bases. Germline-derived CDR1 and CDR2 are SGDLS and YYNGEE. CDR3 protein: CASSASGGASDEQFF. CDR3 DNA sequence: TGTGCCAGCAGCGCTAGCGGGGGGGCCAGTGATGAGCAGTTCTTC.

This clonotype has at least ten counts. CDR3 region: CASSLGGASGAQGTQYF. CDR3 nucleotide sequence: TGCGCCAGCAGCTTGGGGGGGGCTAGCGGAGCACAGGGTACGCAGTATTTT. The chain is built from TRBV5-1 and TRBJ2-3, with a possible D match to TRBD2 (7 bases). CDR3 length equals 17 residues. Germline assignment: CDR1 SGHRS and CDR2 YFSETQ. V shed 0 bases and J shed 8 bases, with 22 bases lying between them.

This clonotype came up many times. The chain recombines TRBV28 with TRBJ2-4, with D perhaps matching TRBD1 or TRBD2 (6 bases each). Germline V gene lookup returns CDR1 MDHEN and CDR2 SYDVKM. The CDR3 has 13 residues. Trimming removed 6 bases at V and 9 bases at J, with 15 bases between. The CDR3 nucleotides are TGTGCCAGCAGAAGACCCTGGGGGGCCATTCAGTACTTC. It is translated as CASRRPWGAIQYF.

Ten or more counts support this clonotype. This chain uses TRBV4-1 with TRBJ2-6; TRBD2 matches at 11 bases. J lost 2 bases, V lost 2 bases, and 2 bases had no gene match. The CDR3 runs 17 residues. Germline CDR1 is MGHRA and CDR2 is YSYEKL. The CDR3 loop reads CASSQMGLAAGANVLTF. CDR3 sequence (DNA): TGCGCCAGCAGCCAAATGGGACTAGCGGCTGGGGCCAACGTCCTGACTTTC.

This sequence joins TRBV6-1 and TRBJ2-2; TRBD1 aligns across 8 bases. The CDR3 totals 14 residues. V lost 6 bases to trimming and J lost 4 bases; unmatched junction nucleotides: 4. Germline V gene data show CDR1 as MNHNS and CDR2 as SASEGT. The CDR3 nucleotides read TGTGCCAGCAGCTGGGACAGGCTCACCGGGGAGCTGTTTTTT. Translation gives CASSWDRLTGELFF.

This clonotype was seen repeatedly, ten times or more. The chain carries TRBV11-2 and TRBJ2-6; D is uncertain. Per germline, CDR1 SGHAT and CDR2 FQNNGV. CDR3 length: 17 amino acids. V shed 5 bases and J shed 2 bases, with 16 bases lying between them. The CDR3 nucleotides read TGTGCCAGCAGCCCCAGAAGTTTTGCCCCTGGGGCCAACGTCCTGACTTTC. Translated, it gives CASSPRSFAPGANVLTF.